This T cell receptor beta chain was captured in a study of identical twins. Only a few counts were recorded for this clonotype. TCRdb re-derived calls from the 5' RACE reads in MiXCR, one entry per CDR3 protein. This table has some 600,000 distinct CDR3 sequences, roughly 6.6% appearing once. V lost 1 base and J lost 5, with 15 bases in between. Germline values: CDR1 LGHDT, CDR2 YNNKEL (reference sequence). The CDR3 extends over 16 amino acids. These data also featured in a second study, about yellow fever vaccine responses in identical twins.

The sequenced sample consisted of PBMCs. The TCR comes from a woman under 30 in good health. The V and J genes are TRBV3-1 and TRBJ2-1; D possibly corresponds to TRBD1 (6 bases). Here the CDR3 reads CASSQATGLGNNEQFF. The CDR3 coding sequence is TGTGCCAGCAGCCAAGCTACAGGGTTGGGGAACAATGAGCAGTTCTTC.